The 6 T cell receptor beta chains reported below all come from one sample, sequenced in a study of T cell responses to AZD1222 COVID-19 vaccine. TCRdb keeps only in-frame clones here, not all; method: immunoSEQ multiplex PCR. The sample has 150,000 to 200,000 clones; 70% to 90% are singletons. The sample here was peripheral blood, taken on day 0 of AZD1222 vaccination. These TCRs come from an adult in good health.

This sequence joins TRBV12-3 or TRBV12-4 and TRBJ1-1, with 8 bases matching TRBD1. Trimming took 10 bases from V and 8 from J; bases not matched to a gene: 9. CDR3 size: 12 residues. CDR3 DNA: TGTGCCATCGACAGGGGCCCTTCGGAAGCTTTCTTT. Its protein product is CAIDRGPSEAFF.

About this clone itself: Other DNA sequences in the same sample also yield this CDR3. The V gene is TRBV5-1, the J gene TRBJ2-7, with D perhaps TRBD1 or TRBD2 (5 bases each). Germline V lookup: CDR1 SGHRS, CDR2 YFSETQ. Trimming removed 0 bases at V and 6 bases at J, with 13 bases between. The CDR3 loop spans 14 amino acids. CDR3 sequence: CASSLGAQGREQYF. CDR3 coding DNA: TGCGCCAGCAGCTTGGGGGCTCAGGGACGCGAGCAGTACTTC. The complete variable domain, with remaining parts taken from reference TRBV5-1 and TRBJ2-7, reads KAGVTQTPRYLIKTRGQQVTLSCSPISGHRSVSWYQQTPGQGLQFLFEYFSETQRNKGNFPGRFSGRQFSNSRSEMNVSTLELGDSALYLCASSLGAQGREQYFGPGTRLTVT.

The chain employs TRBV19 and TRBJ1-5; D gene ambiguous. There are 13 residues in the CDR3. V gave up 0 bases and J gave up 6 bases, with 6 bases separating them. Germline CDR1 and CDR2: LNHDA and SQIVND (reference sequence). The chain's CDR3 is CASSIDAGQPQHF. The DNA of the CDR3 is TGTGCCAGTAGTATAGATGCGGGTCAGCCCCAGCATTTT.

V gene TRBV28 combines with J gene TRBJ1-2; possibly TRBD1 for D (6 bases). CDR1 and CDR2 (germline): MDHEN, SYDVKM. This CDR3 has 15 amino acids. The V end was cut by 5 bases, the J end by 8 bases, with 21 bases between. The CDR3 region is CASSPEQGLGWGYTF. Here the CDR3 DNA reads TGTGCCAGCAGTCCGGAACAGGGCCTCGGGTGGGGCTACACCTTC.

The chain carries TRBV4-1 and TRBJ1-2, with a weak D call TRBD1 (6 bases). The CDR3 covers 15 residues. CDR1 is MGHRA, CDR2 YSYEKL, per germline. V dropped 3 bases and J dropped 4 bases, with 15 bases sitting between them. CDR3 amino acids: CASSHQTDSVYGYTF. The CDR3 DNA reads TGCGCCAGCAGCCACCAAACGGACAGCGTCTATGGCTACACCTTC.

The gene calls are TRBV4-2 and TRBJ2-5; a possible D gene is TRBD2 (6 bases). CDR3 length: 16 amino acids. V shed 0 bases and J shed 3 bases, with 14 bases lying between them. CDR1 and CDR2 from the germline V gene are LGHNA and YNFKEQ. The CDR3 spells CASSQETGEGEETQYF. CDR3 DNA: TGTGCCAGCAGCCAAGAGACGGGGGAAGGAGAAGAGACCCAGTACTTC.